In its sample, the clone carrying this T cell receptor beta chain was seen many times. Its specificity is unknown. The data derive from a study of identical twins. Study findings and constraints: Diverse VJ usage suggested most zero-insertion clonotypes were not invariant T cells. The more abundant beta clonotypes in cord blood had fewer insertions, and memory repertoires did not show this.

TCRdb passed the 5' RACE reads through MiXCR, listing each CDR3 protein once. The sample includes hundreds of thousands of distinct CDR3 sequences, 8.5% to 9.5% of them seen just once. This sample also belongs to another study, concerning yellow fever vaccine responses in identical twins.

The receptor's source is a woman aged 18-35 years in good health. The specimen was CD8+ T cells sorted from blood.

Here the CDR3 reads CSASRAEAFF. The DNA of the CDR3 is TGCAGTGCAAGTAGAGCTGAAGCTTTCTTT. The chain joins TRBV20-1 to TRBJ1-1, with D uncertain. CDR3 length: 10 amino acids. In germline, CDR1 is DFQATT, CDR2 SNEGSKA (reference sequence). V was pared by 6 bases and J by 6 bases, with 8 bases between.